Below, 14 T cell receptor beta chains from the same sample are listed, as sequenced in a study of blood T cell repertoires in COVID-19. TCRdb's table, derived via immunoSEQ multiplex PCR, lists solely in-frame clones and lacks some. The table records under 90,000 clones, around 90% of them present only once. The sequenced sample was peripheral blood. The receptors originated from a woman aged 50 to 65 with COVID-19, enrolled during active disease.

The V and J genes are TRBV11-3 and TRBJ2-1; TRBD2 aligns across 11 bases. The CDR3 spans 14 residues. Germline loops: CDR1 SGHNT, CDR2 YENEEA. V trimming: 3 bases; J trimming: 10 bases; junction bases outside the gene matches: 5. The CDR3 coding sequence is TGTGCCAGCAGCTTGGGACTAGCGGTAGAGGAGCAGTTCTTC. Its protein product is CASSLGLAVEEQFF.

V is TRBV5-1 and J is TRBJ1-1, with 7 nucleotides matching TRBD1. Looked up from germline, CDR1 is SGHRS and CDR2 is YFSETQ. The CDR3 runs 13 residues. V dropped 0 bases and J dropped 9; count of bases not matched to a gene: 5. DNA for the CDR3: TGCGCCAGCAGCTTGGCGTCAGGGGGTAAAGCTTTCTTT. Translation: CASSLASGGKAFF.

The chain has TRBV10-3 and TRBJ2-5; 13 positions agree with TRBD2. The V and J ends lost 10 bases and 4 bases, in that order; junction bases with no gene match: 9. The CDR3 is 15 residues long. Per germline, CDR1 ENHRY and CDR2 SYGVKD. As DNA, the CDR3 is TGTGCCACCGGGACTAGCGGGAAGCCTCCAGAGACCCAGTACTTC. Translated, it gives CATGTSGKPPETQYF.

The J gene is TRBJ1-3, the V gene TRBV9; D not certain. Germline V gene sequence: CDR1 SGDLS, CDR2 YYNGEE. This CDR3 is built from 13 residues. Deletions cut 0 bases from V and 4 bases from J, with 5 bases between. The DNA of the CDR3 is TGTGCCAGCAGCGTAGACAACGGAAACACCATATATTTT. It specifies CASSVDNGNTIYF.

This sequence joins TRBV6-1 and TRBJ1-4; D not certain. The length of the CDR3 is 15 residues. CDR1 is MNHNS and CDR2 is SASEGT in the germline V gene. The germline V and J ends were trimmed by 0 bases and 3 bases, with 8 bases remaining between them. The CDR3 nucleotides are TGTGCCAGCAGTGAAGCTGGAGGGTCTAATGAAAAACTGTTTTTT. Translated, it gives CASSEAGGSNEKLFF.

This clone turned up a few times. J is TRBJ2-7 and V is TRBV21-1; the table's TRBD2 call for D was not verified on the DNA. TRBV21-1 is tagged as a pseudogene. The CDR3 has 16 amino acids. Here the CDR3 reads CASSKRETSSSYEQYF. CDR3 in DNA: TGTGCCAGCAGCAAGCGGGAGACTAGCTCCTCCTACGAGCAGTACTTC.

This chain uses TRBV2 with TRBJ2-3; possible D gene TRBD1, 6 bases. The CDR3 consists of 16 residues. Deletions cut 3 bases from V and 0 bases from J, with 13 bases between. Germline V gives CDR1 SNHLY, CDR2 FYNNEI. Here the CDR3 reads CASSDPRGGSTDTQYF. CDR3 DNA: TGTGCCAGCAGTGACCCCAGGGGTGGGAGCACAGATACGCAGTATTTT.

The rearrangement joins TRBV7-2 to TRBJ2-2, with TRBD2 matching over 14 bases. Germline CDR1 is SGHTA and CDR2 is FQGNSA. This CDR3 region has 19 residues. The J segment lost 5 bases and the V segment lost 4 bases, leaving 12 bases of the junction unmatched. CDR3 loop: CASSSTGTSGRKRTGELFF. For the CDR3, the DNA is TGTGCCAGCAGCTCGACCGGGACTAGCGGGAGAAAAAGGACCGGGGAGCTGTTTTTT.

This chain joins TRBV18 and TRBJ1-1, with D possibly matching TRBD1 (5 bases). The V end lost 1 base, the J end lost 4 bases, and 10 bases lay between the germline ends. The CDR3 is 14 residues long. Germline-derived CDR1 and CDR2 are KGHSH and LQKENI. This CDR3 reads CASSPQGQGTEAFF. CDR3 bases: TGTGCCAGCTCACCACAGGGCCAGGGCACTGAAGCTTTCTTT.

This clone was picked up a small number of times. The V and J genes are TRBV30 and TRBJ2-7, with TRBD2 identical over 12 bases. Germline V lookup: CDR1 GTSNPN, CDR2 SVGIG (reference sequence). Unmatched junction bases numbered 14, after V lost 5 bases and J lost 9 bases. CDR3 length equals 15 residues. The chain's CDR3 is CAWLPAGLAGYTQYF. DNA for the CDR3: TGTGCCTGGCTACCAGCCGGACTAGCGGGATATACGCAGTACTTC.

The chain couples TRBV27 to TRBJ2-7; TRBD2 matches 7 bases. There are 14 residues in the CDR3. CDR1 is MNHEY, CDR2 SMNVEV, per germline (reference sequence). V gave up 2 bases and J gave up 1 base; unmatched junction bases: 2. CDR3 DNA: TGTGCCAGCAGTTTAGCGGGAGCGTCCTACGAGCAGTACTTC. Translating gives CASSLAGASYEQYF.

The CDR3 region is CASSIGSGGGETQYF. CDR3 sequence (DNA): TGTGCCAGTAGTATTGGCAGTGGGGGCGGGGAGACCCAGTACTTC. The chain links TRBV19 to TRBJ2-5; D possibly corresponds to TRBD1 (6 bases). The CDR3 is 15 amino acids. V was pared by 3 bases and J by 5 bases, with 16 bases between. Germline CDR1 is LNHDA and CDR2 is SQIVND (reference sequence).

This clone was detected once. V usage is TRBV10-3 and J usage is TRBJ2-2; 11 nucleotides match TRBD2. V was clipped by 3 bases and J by 5 bases; unmatched bases: 8. Germline-derived CDR1 and CDR2 are ENHRY and SYGVKD. The CDR3 totals 17 residues. The CDR3 coding sequence is TGTGCCATCAGTGATCTAGCGGGAGGAATTGGGACCGGGGAGCTGTTTTTT. Residues: CAISDLAGGIGTGELFF.

CDR3 DNA sequence: TGCGCCAGCAGCTTCCGGGACAGGGCTGAAAAACTGTTTTTT. Its protein product is CASSFRDRAEKLFF. This chain uses TRBV5-1 with TRBJ1-4; 9 bases agree with TRBD1. V lost 2 bases and J lost 7; bases outside the gene matches: 3. CDR3 length: 14 residues. Germline V lookup: CDR1 SGHRS, CDR2 YFSETQ. Combining the CDR3 with reference TRBV5-1 and TRBJ1-4 gives the whole variable domain KAGVTQTPRYLIKTRGQQVTLSCSPISGHRSVSWYQQTPGQGLQFLFEYFSETQRNKGNFPGRFSGRQFSNSRSEMNVSTLELGDSALYLCASSFRDRAEKLFFGSGTQLSVL.